These T cell receptor beta chains were read from a single sample in a study of control samples from healthy donors and cancer patients. Only in-frame clones appear in the TCRdb table, and some are missing; sequencing was by immunoSEQ multiplex PCR. Of 65,000 to 95,000 clones in the sample, around 87% are singletons; the top ten hold around 18%. The sequencing sample was made of blood. The receptors stem from a man aged 50 to 59 in good health. Each CDR3 is given without its conserved first and last residue. Clone size is given for some rows only: seen once, a few or many times, or a class if the clone is expanded.

clone size	V gene	J gene	CDR3 protein
-	TRBV24-1	TRBJ2-2	ATSDLGDRGDTGELF
-	TRBV18	TRBJ2-2	ASSTTNTGELF
-	TRBV6-5	TRBJ2-1	ASRLAGPPHEQF
-	TRBV27	TRBJ1-5	ASSPGYSNQPQH
-	TRBV9	TRBJ2-3	ASSSHRAPGDTQY
-	TRBV5-1	TRBJ2-6	ASRWGGDGANVLT
-	TRBV15	TRBJ1-5	ATSRVEGPLQPQH
-	TRBV5-6	TRBJ1-2	ASTRKGAGYGYT
-	TRBV7-6	TRBJ2-4	ASSLLALAQQNIQY
-	TRBV21-1	TRBJ1-6	ASKFTGRNNSPLH
-	TRBV19	TRBJ1-5	ASSLIGGPQH
-	TRBV7-2	TRBJ1-3	ASSRQGGNTIY
-	TRBV30	TRBJ1-3	AGDSSSGNTIY
once	TRBV24-1	TRBJ2-2	ATKGARTGELF
-	TRBV9	TRBJ2-3	ASSVKIPTSGLADTQY
-	TRBV5-1	TRBJ1-1	ASSSYPTGDTEAF
few	TRBV2	TRBJ2-1	ASSKLITHNEQF
-	TRBV11-1	TRBJ1-3	ASSDQLFSGNTIY
-	TRBV19	TRBJ2-7	ASSARDRGLGEQY
-	TRBV30	TRBJ1-5	AWAGGASQPQH
-	TRBV30	TRBJ1-2	AWMKSRLNYGYT
-	TRBV28	TRBJ2-1	ASTRGTSYNEQF
-	TRBV14	TRBJ2-5	ASSPGEASGVYQETQY
once	TRBV11-2	TRBJ2-7	ASTRQGGPYEQY
-	TRBV20-1	TRBJ1-2	SVDTGDGYT
-	TRBV5-1	TRBJ2-1	ASSYREVVEQF
-	TRBV19	TRBJ1-1	ASSKEGRRGLGAF
once	TRBV5-5	TRBJ2-3	ASSFQLAGGQDTQY
-	TRBV5-1	TRBJ1-6	ASSSTGAPWALH
-	TRBV13	TRBJ2-5	ASSTGTRSWETQY
-	TRBV24-1	TRBJ2-1	ATSTGDLSYNEQF
-	TRBV19	TRBJ2-1	ASSLSGRGYNEQF
-	TRBV12-3/TRBV12-4	TRBJ2-7	ASSATRDYEQY
-	TRBV18	TRBJ1-5	ASSEDYGDQPQH
-	TRBV4-1	TRBJ2-7	ASSQEADPYEQY
-	TRBV5-3	TRBJ1-6	ARSRLGVGKNSPLH